The 26 T cell receptor beta chains presented below share a single source sample, sequenced in a study of blood T cell repertoires in COVID-19. The table came from immunoSEQ multiplex PCR; TCRdb's copy has only in-frame clones and leaves some out. The sample gives roughly 180,000 clones, around four fifths of which show up once; around 13% is in the top ten. The sequencing sample was made of PBMCs or T cells enriched from blood (not recorded which). These receptors came from a woman aged 55 to 70 who had recovered from COVID-19.

This clone has more than one count but fewer than ten. The chain recombines TRBV19 with TRBJ1-2, with a possible D match to TRBD1 (5 bases). The CDR3 spans 10 residues. Per germline, CDR1 LNHDA and CDR2 SQIVND (reference sequence). V was trimmed by 10 bases and J by 8 bases, leaving 11 bases between them. CDR3 DNA sequence: TGTGCCACCCAGGGTTGGGGCTACACCTTC. This translates into CATQGWGYTF.

The V and J genes are TRBV9 and TRBJ2-7, with 7 bases that match TRBD2. The CDR3 sequence is 15 residues long. Trimming cost V 4 bases and J 3 bases; bases outside gene matches: 10. Germline CDR1 and CDR2: SGDLS and YYNGEE. The CDR3 DNA follows: TGTGCCAGCAGCCCCGATGGGGGAGGGATCTACGAGCAGTACTTC. This encodes CASSPDGGGIYEQYF.

This sequence joins TRBV11-2 and TRBJ1-1; D is ambiguous. CDR1 SGHAT and CDR2 FQNNGV come from the germline V gene. Deletions cut 5 bases from V and 2 bases from J, with 12 bases between. The CDR3 sequence is 14 residues long. CDR3 sequence (DNA): TGTGCCAGCAGCCCGAGAGGGTCAAACACTGAAGCTTTCTTT. Protein product: CASSPRGSNTEAFF.

The DNA for the CDR3 is TGCGCCAGCAGCTACGGGACTAGTAGAGAGACCCAGTACTTC. Protein sequence: CASSYGTSRETQYF. The genes are TRBV5-1 and TRBJ2-5; 8 bases fit TRBD2. The ends lost 3 bases at V and 4 bases at J; junction bases unmatched: 5. From germline, CDR1 is SGHRS and CDR2 YFSETQ. This CDR3 contains 14 residues.

The rearrangement links TRBV15 to TRBJ2-3; 11 bases are shared with TRBD2. The CDR3 runs 17 residues. Losses at the gene ends were 1 base for V and 2 bases for J; bases not matched to a gene: 5. CDR1 LNHNV and CDR2 YYDKDF come from the germline V gene (reference sequence). CDR3 amino acids: CATSRAVLAGATDTQYF. The CDR3 coding sequence is TGTGCCACCAGCAGAGCAGTACTAGCGGGGGCCACAGATACGCAGTATTTT. Filled out from reference TRBV15 and TRBJ2-3, the complete variable domain reads DAMVIQNPRYQVTQFGKPVTLSCSQTLNHNVMYWYQQKSSQAPKLLFHYYDKDFNNEADTPDNFQSRRPNTSFCFLDIRSPGLGDTAMYLCATSRAVLAGATDTQYFGPGTRLTVL.

This clone was counted a single time. The chain carries TRBV5-8 and TRBJ2-7, with 7 bases that match TRBD2. CDR1 is SGHTS, CDR2 YDEGEE, per germline. Trimming cost V 4 bases and J 2 bases; bases outside gene matches: 12. The CDR3 is made up of 16 amino acids. The CDR3 is CASSITSAGLPYEQYF. CDR3 nucleotides: TGTGCCAGCAGCATTACTAGCGCGGGATTACCCTACGAGCAGTACTTC.

The chain couples TRBV3-1 (or the pseudogene TRBV3-2) to TRBJ2-6; D may be TRBD1 (5 bases). The CDR3 covers 15 residues. CDR1 and CDR2 (germline): LGHDT, YNNKEL (reference sequence). With 2 bases removed from V and 4 bases from J, the gap between germline ends came to 9 bases. The CDR3 nucleotides read TGTGCCAGCAGCCAAAGGGCAGGGGGGGCCAACGTCCTGACTTTC. Protein sequence: CASSQRAGGANVLTF.

V usage is TRBV30 and J usage is TRBJ1-3; D unclear. The V end was cut by 0 bases, the J end by 1 base, with 4 bases between. The CDR3 has 13 residues. Germline values: CDR1 GTSNPN, CDR2 SVGIG (reference sequence). The CDR3 loop is CAWSVLSGNTIYF. The CDR3 DNA reads as TGTGCCTGGAGTGTACTTTCTGGAAACACCATATATTTT.

The chain's CDR3 is CASSVDMDTEAFF. DNA of the CDR3: TGTGCCAGCAGCGTAGACATGGACACTGAAGCTTTCTTT. The chain has TRBV9 and TRBJ1-1; D remains ambiguous. CDR3 length: 13 amino acids. Trimming removed 0 bases at V and 3 bases at J, with 6 bases between. The V gene's germline CDR1 is SGDLS and CDR2 YYNGEE. Supplemented by reference TRBV9 and TRBJ1-1, the full variable domain reads DSGVTQTPKHLITATGQRVTLRCSPRSGDLSVYWYQQSLDQGLQFLIQYYNGEERAKGNILERFSAQQFPDLHSELNLSSLELGDSALYFCASSVDMDTEAFFGQGTRLTVV.

V gene TRBV7-9 combines with J gene TRBJ1-1; D possibly corresponds to TRBD1 (6 bases). This CDR3 region has 17 residues. Looked up from germline, CDR1 is SEHNR and CDR2 is FQNEAQ (reference sequence). The V end lost 6 bases, the J end lost 1 base, and 21 bases lay between the germline ends. The CDR3 loop reads CASRLDSGGPKNTEAFF. The DNA of the CDR3 is TGTGCCAGCAGACTCGATTCCGGGGGGCCTAAGAACACTGAAGCTTTCTTT.

The chain couples TRBV28 to TRBJ2-6; the D gene is possibly TRBD2 (6 bases). V was cut by 4 bases and J by 0 bases, with 10 bases left in between. The CDR3 covers 16 residues. Germline V gene sequence: CDR1 MDHEN, CDR2 SYDVKM. In DNA, the CDR3 is TGTGCCAGCAGTTGGGTGGGGGGCTCTGGGGCCAACGTCCTGACTTTC. Amino acids: CASSWVGGSGANVLTF.

This clone was counted between two and nine times. The rearrangement joins TRBV27 to TRBJ2-7; the match to TRBD2 covers 8 bases. This CDR3 has 15 residues. Losses at the gene ends were 8 bases for V and 0 bases for J; bases not matched to a gene: 9. Germline values: CDR1 MNHEY, CDR2 SMNVEV (reference sequence). As DNA, the CDR3 is TGTGCCAGCGCCTCTGCGGGGGGCCGCTCCTACGAGCAGTACTTC. Translation: CASASAGGRSYEQYF.

The chain recombines TRBV18 with TRBJ2-2; 8 positions agree with TRBD1. This CDR3 is 16 amino acids long. Germline values: CDR1 KGHSH, CDR2 LQKENI. With V trimmed by 6 bases and J by 6 bases, 12 bases remained unmatched. This CDR3 is CASSQGQAGGAGELFF. Written as DNA, the CDR3 is TGTGCCAGCTCTCAGGGACAGGCAGGAGGAGCCGGGGAGCTGTTTTTT.

This chain uses TRBV19 with TRBJ1-2; D gene uncertain. The CDR3 loop spans 13 amino acids. The ends were cut back, 6 bases at V and 7 bases at J, with 15 bases in the middle. Germline lookup yields CDR1 LNHDA and CDR2 SQIVND (reference sequence). CDR3 protein: CASSTFLWSGYTF. The CDR3 DNA sequence: TGTGCCAGTAGCACTTTTCTTTGGTCTGGCTACACCTTC.

The rearrangement links TRBV6-4 to TRBJ1-2, with TRBD1 identical over 7 bases. V trimming: 8 bases; J trimming: 0 bases; junction bases outside the gene matches: 3. CDR1 is MRHNA, CDR2 SNTAGT, per germline. The CDR3 consists of 13 residues. CDR3 bases: TGTGCCAGCCGACAGGGTGCTAACTATGGCTACACCTTC. Its translation: CASRQGANYGYTF.

The chain couples TRBV4-1 to TRBJ2-1; 9 bases map to TRBD1. J was trimmed by 8 bases and V by 1 base; bases with no gene match: 9. Per germline, CDR1 MGHRA and CDR2 YSYEKL. This CDR3 comprises 16 residues. CDR3 bases: TGCGCCAGCAGCCAAGCGGCAAAGGGACAGGGCTATGAGCAGTTCTTC. Translating it yields CASSQAAKGQGYEQFF.

In nucleotides, the CDR3 is TGTGCCAGCAAGGCTAGCGGGAGTAGTCAGACCCAGTACTTC. Translation gives CASKASGSSQTQYF. V is TRBV2 and J is TRBJ2-5; 10 positions agree with TRBD2. The CDR3 covers 14 residues. Germline lookup yields CDR1 SNHLY and CDR2 FYNNEI. Trimming removed 7 bases from V and 6 bases from J; junction bases left unmatched: 8.

The CDR3 sequence: CASSLEGQVAFF. CDR3 in DNA: TGTGCCAGCAGCTTGGAGGGACAGGTCGCTTTCTTT. The chain joins TRBV5-4 to TRBJ1-1, with 8 bases fitting TRBD1. This CDR3 has 12 amino acids. Germline V gene lookup returns CDR1 SGHNT and CDR2 YYREEE (reference sequence). V was clipped by 0 bases and J by 11 bases; unmatched bases: 3.

The chain has TRBV6-5 and TRBJ2-3; TRBD2 matches 9 bases. V was clipped by 7 bases and J by 3 bases; unmatched bases: 5. Germline V gives CDR1 MNHEY, CDR2 SVGAGI. The CDR3 is 14 amino acids. The CDR3 spells CASIRGGGTDTQYF. As DNA, the CDR3 is TGTGCCAGCATACGCGGGGGGGGTACAGATACGCAGTATTTT.

The V gene is TRBV18, the J gene TRBJ1-1, with 8 bases matching TRBD1. CDR1 is KGHSH, CDR2 LQKENI, per germline. CDR3 length: 17 amino acids. With 2 bases clipped from V and 0 bases from J, the junction kept 8 bases outside the gene matches. This CDR3 is CASSPDGTGTMNTEAFF. CDR3 DNA sequence: TGTGCCAGCTCACCAGATGGGACAGGAACCATGAACACTGAAGCTTTCTTT.

V is TRBV5-5 and J is TRBJ2-5; D not resolved. The CDR3 runs 15 residues. The germline V gene has CDR1 SGHKS and CDR2 YYEKEE (reference sequence). With 6 bases removed from V and 9 bases from J, the gap between germline ends came to 24 bases. In DNA, the CDR3 is TGTGCCAGCAACCTACTAACGGCGGCGGCCCGGCCCCAGTACTTC. Protein: CASNLLTAAARPQYF.

The chain couples TRBV28 to TRBJ1-2; D is perhaps TRBD1 (6 bases). From germline, CDR1 is MDHEN and CDR2 SYDVKM. CDR3 length: 16 amino acids. Trimming pared 2 bases from V and 2 bases from J, leaving 15 bases between. The CDR3 reads CASSLEMGAANYGYTF. The CDR3 DNA sequence: TGTGCCAGCAGTTTAGAGATGGGGGCAGCCAACTATGGCTACACCTTC.

This chain links TRBV18 with TRBJ1-2; tentatively, D is TRBD1 (6 bases). The CDR3 is 15 residues long. V was pared by 4 bases and J by 2 bases, with 14 bases between. CDR1 and CDR2 (germline): KGHSH, LQKENI. CDR3 in DNA: TGTGCCAGCTCACTTCAGGGGAGAGGGAACTATGGCTACACCTTC. The encoded protein is CASSLQGRGNYGYTF.

This chain links TRBV5-1 with TRBJ1-1, with D uncertain. The CDR3 extends over 15 amino acids. Trimming stripped 0 bases from V and 4 bases from J, with 13 bases between. The V gene's germline CDR1 is SGHRS and CDR2 YFSETQ. CDR3 residues: CASSLAGRGSTEAFF. CDR3 coding DNA: TGCGCCAGCAGCTTGGCGGGGAGAGGGAGCACTGAAGCTTTCTTT.

V is TRBV2 and J is TRBJ1-1; no clear D. Germline lookup yields CDR1 SNHLY and CDR2 FYNNEI. There are 12 residues in the CDR3. The V end was cut by 6 bases, the J end by 5 bases, with 10 bases between. The CDR3 sequence is CASRPHGTEAFF. For the CDR3, the DNA is TGTGCCAGCAGACCACATGGTACTGAAGCTTTCTTT. Drawing the rest from reference TRBV2 and TRBJ1-1, the complete variable domain is EPEVTQTPSHQVTQMGQEVILRCVPISNHLYFYWYRQILGQKVEFLVSFYNNEISEKSEIFDDQFSVERPDGSNFTLKIRSTKLEDSAMYFCASRPHGTEAFFGQGTRLTVV.

This sequence joins TRBV25-1 and TRBJ1-1, with 9 bases aligning to TRBD1. Trimming at V came to 7 bases and at J to 7 bases, leaving 13 bases not matched to a gene. The CDR3 is 15 residues long. Germline assignment: CDR1 MGHDK and CDR2 SYGVNS. CDR3 protein: CASTQTGTGPHEAFF. As DNA, the CDR3 is TGTGCCAGCACCCAAACCGGGACAGGGCCCCATGAAGCTTTCTTT.